The 21 T cell receptor beta chains listed next were all sequenced from one sample in a study of T cell responses to AZD1222 COVID-19 vaccine (dated by TCRdb to the early 2020s). Preparation of the library involved the immunoSEQ multiplex PCR assay. TCRdb limited this immuneACCESS table to in-frame rearrangements with V and J called. A share of clones is missing; checked studies link under half to unresolved V genes, and the rest is unexplained. Across this sample there are under 200,000 clones, with around 93% seen only once. Less than 2.5% of the sample comes from the top ten. The time point label on this specimen signifies: baseline before first vaccination. Material: peripheral blood, obtained on day 0 of AZD1222 vaccination. These receptors were collected from an adult in good health.

The chain links TRBV10-2 to TRBJ2-2, with a possible D match to TRBD1 (5 bases). The CDR3 runs to 17 residues. Germline CDR1 and CDR2: WSHSY and SAAADI. V lost 0 bases to trimming and J lost 0 bases, with 11 bases between them. CDR3 nucleotides: TGCGCCAGCAGTGAGTCGATGTCCAGGGCGAACACCGGGGAGCTGTTTTTT. Translation gives CASSESMSRANTGELFF.

This chain uses TRBV6-2 or TRBV6-3 with TRBJ1-1; D not resolved. Germline loops: CDR1 MNHEY, CDR2 SVGEGT. This CDR3 region has 14 residues. Trimming removed 6 bases at V and 2 bases at J, with 13 bases between. CDR3 in amino acids: CASSQRRGNTEAFF. The CDR3 DNA reads as TGTGCCAGCAGCCAGAGACGGGGTAACACTGAAGCTTTCTTT.

V gene TRBV5-1 combines with J gene TRBJ1-4, with D perhaps matching TRBD1 (5 bases). The ends were cut back, 0 bases at V and 5 bases at J, with 11 bases in the middle. The CDR3 runs to 15 residues. The germline CDR1 and CDR2 sequences are SGHRS and YFSETQ. CDR3 nucleotides: TGCGCCAGCAGCTTGGGCGGGACCCCCAATGAAAAACTGTTTTTT. Translating gives CASSLGGTPNEKLFF.

The chain carries TRBV14 and TRBJ2-7; the D call may be TRBD1 or TRBD2 (5 bases each). The CDR3 sequence is 14 residues long. V was trimmed by 7 bases and J by 4 bases, leaving 17 bases between them. From germline, CDR1 is SGHDN and CDR2 FVKESK. CDR3 sequence (DNA): TGTGCCAGCACACCTGGGGAGTGGGGGTACGAGCAGTACTTC. This translates into CASTPGEWGYEQYF.

This chain joins TRBV15 and TRBJ2-7, with a possible D match to TRBD1 (5 bases). V was clipped by 11 bases and J by 1 base, with 15 bases between them. Germline CDR1 reads LNHNV; CDR2 reads YYDKDF (reference sequence). The length of the CDR3 is 13 residues. CDR3 nucleotides: TGTGCCTCGTCCCCAGGGTTGTCCTACGAGCAGTACTTC. Amino acid sequence: CASSPGLSYEQYF.

V is TRBV3-1 (or the pseudogene TRBV3-2) and J is TRBJ2-5; no clear D gene. With 5 bases removed from V and 5 bases from J, the gap between germline ends came to 15 bases. CDR1 LGHDT and CDR2 YNNKEL come from the germline V gene (reference sequence). This CDR3 comprises 14 residues. CDR3 loop: CASSVVPGLETQYF. The CDR3 DNA is TGTGCCAGCAGCGTAGTCCCAGGTCTGGAGACCCAGTACTTC.

This clone came up once. The V and J genes are TRBV6-2 or TRBV6-3 and TRBJ1-5, with D hard to call. The germline V gene has CDR1 MNHEY and CDR2 SVGEGT. Trimming took 2 bases from V and 2 from J, leaving 4 bases between them. The CDR3 totals 13 residues. CDR3 loop: CASSYMGNQPQHF. Here the CDR3 DNA reads TGTGCCAGCAGTTACATGGGCAATCAGCCCCAGCATTTT.

The CDR3 sequence is CSVDTGYGYTF. CDR3 in DNA: TGCAGCGTGGACACGGGCTATGGCTACACCTTC. This chain links TRBV29-1 with TRBJ1-2; D possibly corresponds to TRBD1 (5 bases). V lost 6 bases, J lost 4 bases, and 9 bases lay in between. The CDR3 length is 11 residues. CDR1 and CDR2 from the germline V gene are SQVTM and ANQGSEA. The whole variable domain, filled in from reference TRBV29-1 and TRBJ1-2, reads SAVISQKPSRDICQRGTSLTIQCQVDSQVTMMFWYRQQPGQSLTLIATANQGSEATYESGFVIDKFPISRPNLTFSTLTVSNMSPEDSSIYLCSVDTGYGYTFGSGTRLTVV.

The chain couples TRBV5-6 to TRBJ1-5; D might be TRBD1 (5 bases). CDR3 size: 15 residues. V lost 4 bases to trimming and J lost 3 bases, with 14 bases between them. Germline assignment: CDR1 SGHDT and CDR2 YYEEEE. DNA of the CDR3: TGTGCCAGCAGCCCTGGGTGGGGACCCAATCAGCCCCAGCATTTT. It translates to CASSPGWGPNQPQHF.

Only one count was recorded for this clone. The chain couples TRBV7-2 to TRBJ1-5, with D unresolved. The CDR3 sequence is 15 residues long. Trimming shortened V by 2 bases and J by 0 bases, and 8 bases separated the two germline ends. CDR1 SGHTA and CDR2 FQGNSA come from the germline V gene. The CDR3 sequence: CASSLTVYSNQPQHF. The DNA of the CDR3 is TGTGCCAGCAGCTTAACAGTGTATAGCAATCAGCCCCAGCATTTT.

This clone was seen once. The V and J genes are TRBV3-1 (or the pseudogene TRBV3-2) and TRBJ1-6; possible D gene TRBD1, 5 bases. V was trimmed by 5 bases and J by 5 bases, leaving 13 bases between them. The germline CDR1 and CDR2 sequences are LGHDT and YNNKEL (reference sequence). CDR3 size: 15 residues. The CDR3 here is CASSYGTADNSPLHF. The CDR3 DNA is TGTGCCAGCAGCTACGGGACGGCAGATAATTCACCCCTCCACTTT.

J is TRBJ2-7 and V is TRBV19; 7 bases line up with TRBD2. CDR3 size: 12 residues. Germline lookup yields CDR1 LNHDA and CDR2 SQIVND (reference sequence). The V segment lost 8 bases and the J segment 4 bases; nucleotides outside the gene matches: 5. CDR3 residues: CASSPGLYEQYF. The CDR3 DNA is TGTGCCAGTTCCCCGGGACTATACGAGCAGTACTTC.

DNA of the CDR3: TGTGCCAGCAGCGTAGCTGGAACGGATTACGAGCAGTACTTC. Amino acid sequence: CASSVAGTDYEQYF. The chain links TRBV9 to TRBJ2-7, with D unresolved. V shed 0 bases and J shed 4 bases, with 11 bases lying between them. Germline CDR1 and CDR2: SGDLS and YYNGEE. The CDR3 is 14 amino acids.

This rearrangement joins TRBV9 to TRBJ2-2, with 7 bases identical to TRBD1. The V segment lost 0 bases and the J segment 4 bases; nucleotides outside the gene matches: 0. Germline V gives CDR1 SGDLS, CDR2 YYNGEE. The CDR3 runs 14 residues. The CDR3 sequence is CASSVEGATGELFF. The CDR3 nucleotides are TGTGCCAGCAGCGTAGAGGGGGCCACCGGGGAGCTGTTTTTT.

This clone turned up a few times. The V gene is TRBV5-5, the J gene TRBJ2-2; 7 bases map to TRBD2. V dropped 4 bases and J dropped 7; count of bases not matched to a gene: 10. This CDR3 is built from 15 residues. Germline loops: CDR1 SGHKS, CDR2 YYEKEE (reference sequence). The CDR3 bases are TGTGCCAGCAGCCCCCTCGGGGGGAAGGACGGGGAGCTGTTTTTT. Its translation: CASSPLGGKDGELFF.

Only one count was recorded for this clone. This chain joins TRBV5-6 and TRBJ1-1, with TRBD1 identical over 10 bases. The J segment lost 11 bases and the V segment lost 4 bases, leaving 8 bases of the junction unmatched. Per the germline V gene, CDR1 is SGHDT and CDR2 is YYEEEE. This CDR3 is 13 amino acids long. The CDR3 DNA sequence: TGTGCCAGCAGCGGAGGACAGGGGGTTGAGGCTTTCTTT. It translates to CASSGGQGVEAFF. Filled out from reference TRBV5-6 and TRBJ1-1, the complete variable domain reads DAGVTQSPTHLIKTRGQQVTLRCSPKSGHDTVSWYQQALGQGPQFIFQYYEEEERQRGNFPDRFSGHQFPNYSSELNVNALLLGDSALYLCASSGGQGVEAFFGQGTRLTVV.

The rearrangement joins TRBV5-8 to TRBJ1-1; D unclear. Germline V gene lookup returns CDR1 SGHTS and CDR2 YDEGEE. Trimming removed 5 bases at V and 0 bases at J, with 20 bases between. CDR3 size: 17 residues. CDR3 protein: CASSESYGSFMNTEAFF. DNA of the CDR3: TGTGCCAGCAGTGAGAGTTACGGAAGCTTCATGAACACTGAAGCTTTCTTT.

The rearrangement uses TRBV7-3 and TRBJ1-1; maybe TRBD1 (5 bases). The V gene's germline CDR1 is SGHTA and CDR2 FQGTGA. The CDR3 loop spans 14 amino acids. V was pared by 5 bases and J by 4 bases, with 14 bases between. The CDR3 DNA is TGTGCCAGCAGCCGCATCCCGGGGGGCACTGAAGCTTTCTTT. This encodes CASSRIPGGTEAFF.

This chain joins TRBV4-1 and TRBJ2-7, with 8 bases lining up with TRBD1. Losses at the gene ends were 0 bases for V and 4 bases for J; bases not matched to a gene: 8. CDR3 size: 16 residues. Germline V gene lookup returns CDR1 MGHRA and CDR2 YSYEKL. The CDR3 here is CASSQDLNRGFYEQYF. CDR3 in DNA: TGCGCCAGCAGCCAAGATCTGAACAGGGGGTTTTACGAGCAGTACTTC.

This clone was seen once. This chain uses TRBV7-8 with TRBJ2-7; the D gene could be TRBD1 or TRBD2 (5 bases each). The germline gives CDR1 SGHVS, CDR2 FQNEAQ. This CDR3 is built from 13 residues. The ends were cut back, 5 bases at V and 5 bases at J, with 13 bases in the middle. CDR3 nucleotides: TGTGCCAGCAGCCCGGGACCTGGGCACGAGCAGTACTTC. Its translation: CASSPGPGHEQYF.

The J gene is TRBJ1-3, the V gene TRBV30, with 7 nucleotides matching TRBD1. Germline CDR1 reads GTSNPN; CDR2 reads SVGIG (reference sequence). V was pared by 7 bases and J by 6 bases, with 12 bases of the junction left unmatched. The CDR3 sequence is 14 residues long. In nucleotides, the CDR3 is TGTGCCTATTACCGGGACAGCAACTTAAACACCATATATTTT. The encoded protein is CAYYRDSNLNTIYF.